The source of this T cell receptor beta chain is a study of T cells after yellow fever vaccination. Study-level findings and limits: The booster saw the reappearance of most primary-vaccination clones (approximately 97% CD4, about 88% CD8).

A universal primer site and UMIs were added as TCR cDNA was made by 5'RACE template switching. MiXCR, applied by TCRdb to the 5' RACE reads, yields one record per CDR3 protein. In the table there are some 500,000 distinct CDR3 sequences, approximately 15% of which are singletons. Germline assignment: CDR1 LGHNA and CDR2 YNFKEQ. The ends were cut back, 1 base at V and 4 bases at J, with 10 bases in the middle. The CDR3 totals 14 residues. This clonotype was recorded a few times. Its antigen is not identified. This receptor was obtained from a man aged 25-45 years who received the YFV17D yellow fever vaccine. The chain links TRBV4-2 to TRBJ1-1; D possibly corresponds to TRBD1 (6 bases). Sample: PBMCs, taken on the day of the yellow fever booster vaccination. This chain's CDR3 is CASSQGSGATEAFF. DNA of the CDR3: TGTGCCAGCAGCCAAGGATCGGGGGCCACTGAAGCTTTCTTT.